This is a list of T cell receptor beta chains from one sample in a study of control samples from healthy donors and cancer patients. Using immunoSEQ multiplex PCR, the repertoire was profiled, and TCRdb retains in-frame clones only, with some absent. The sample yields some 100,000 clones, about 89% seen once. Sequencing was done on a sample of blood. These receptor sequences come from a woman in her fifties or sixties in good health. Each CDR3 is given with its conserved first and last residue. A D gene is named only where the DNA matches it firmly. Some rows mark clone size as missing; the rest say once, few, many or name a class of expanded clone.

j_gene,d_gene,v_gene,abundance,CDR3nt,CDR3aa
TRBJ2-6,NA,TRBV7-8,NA,TGTGCCAGCAGCCCCCTCATGACCGCCATCTCTGGGGCCAACGTCCTGACTTTC,CASSPLMTAISGANVLTF
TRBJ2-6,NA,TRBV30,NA,TGTGCCTGGATGCGGGATCACACGCTCTCTGGGGCCAACGTCCTGACTTTC,CAWMRDHTLSGANVLTF
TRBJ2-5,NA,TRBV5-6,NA,TGTGCCAGCAGCTCGGGACGGCGCCAGACCCAGTACTTC,CASSSGRRQTQYF
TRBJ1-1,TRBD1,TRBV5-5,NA,TGTGCCAGCACGGGTCCAAACAGGGGGGTGAACACTGAAGCTTTCTTT,CASTGPNRGVNTEAFF
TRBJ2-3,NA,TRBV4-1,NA,TGCGCCAGCATGGGGACAGATACGCAGTATTTT,CASMGTDTQYF
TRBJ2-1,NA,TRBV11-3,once,TGTGCCAGCAGCTTAGGTAATCAGGCCTCCTACAATGAGCAGTTCTTC,CASSLGNQASYNEQFF
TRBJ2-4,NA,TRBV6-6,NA,TGTGCCAGCAGTTACTCGACGACCAAAAACATTCAGTACTTC,CASSYSTTKNIQYF
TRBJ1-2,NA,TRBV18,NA,TGTGCCAGCTCAATAATGCAGGCCGGGACTAACTATGGCTACACCTTC,CASSIMQAGTNYGYTF
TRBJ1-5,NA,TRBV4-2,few,TGTGCCAGCAGCCAAGTAGGGGCAGGACTGGGACCGCATTTT,CASSQVGAGLGPHF
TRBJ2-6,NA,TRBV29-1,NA,TGCAGCGTTGAATCGGGTAGCTCTGGGGCCAACGTCCTGACTTTC,CSVESGSSGANVLTF
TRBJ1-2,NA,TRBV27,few,TGTGCCAGCAGTTTGGACCCGACAGGCGTCTATGGCTACACCTTC,CASSLDPTGVYGYTF
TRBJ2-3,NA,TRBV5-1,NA,TGCGCCAGCAGCTTCAGGGCGGACACAGATACGCAGTATTTT,CASSFRADTDTQYF
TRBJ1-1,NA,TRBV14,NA,TGTGCCAGCACGGAATATGGCACCTCGAACACTGAAGCTTTCTTT,CASTEYGTSNTEAFF
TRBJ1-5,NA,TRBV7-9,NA,TGTGCCAGCAGCTCAAGTCGTACGGCTTGGGACAGCAATCAGCCCCAGCATTTT,CASSSSRTAWDSNQPQHF
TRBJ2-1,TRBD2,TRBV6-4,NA,TGTGCCAGCAGTGACCGGACTAGCAATGAGCAGTTCTTC,CASSDRTSNEQFF
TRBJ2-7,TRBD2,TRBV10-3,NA,TGTGCCATCAGTGAGTCGGTAGCGGGGGGTTCCTACGAGCAGTACTTC,CAISESVAGGSYEQYF
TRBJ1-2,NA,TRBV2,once,TGTGCCAGCAGTCAAAGTCCTAACTATGGCTACACCTTC,CASSQSPNYGYTF
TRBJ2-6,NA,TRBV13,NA,TGTGCCAGCAGCGTTATCAGCTCTGGGGCCAACGTCCTGACTTTC,CASSVISSGANVLTF
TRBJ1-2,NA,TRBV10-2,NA,TGCGCCAGCATCTCAGATCCGGGGGCCAACTATGGCTACACCTTC,CASISDPGANYGYTF
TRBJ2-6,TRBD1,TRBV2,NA,TGTGCCAGCAATTGGGGACAGGCCCCGTCTGGGGCCAACGTCCTGACTTTC,CASNWGQAPSGANVLTF
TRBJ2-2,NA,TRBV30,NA,TGTGCCTGGAGTGTAATAGGTCCCGGGGAGCTGTTTTTT,CAWSVIGPGELFF
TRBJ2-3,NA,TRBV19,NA,TGTGCCAGTAGTAGGTCGGGAAGAGCAGATACGCAGTATTTT,CASSRSGRADTQYF
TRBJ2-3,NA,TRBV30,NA,TGTGCCTGGAGTCGGCCGGCCCTCTCCGGGAATACGCAGTATTTT,CAWSRPALSGNTQYF
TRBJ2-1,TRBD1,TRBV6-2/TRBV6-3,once,TGTGCCAGCAGTCGCTTCTTTCCGGGACAGGGTACCCACAATGAGCAGTTCTTC,CASSRFFPGQGTHNEQFF
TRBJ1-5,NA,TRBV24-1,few,TGTGCCACCGGGGGACATGATAGCAATCAGCCCCAGCATTTT,CATGGHDSNQPQHF
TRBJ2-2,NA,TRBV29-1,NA,TGCAGCGTTGGAGGGGGGGCGACCACCGGGGAGCTGTTTTTT,CSVGGGATTGELFF
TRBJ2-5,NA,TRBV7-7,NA,TGTGCCAGCAGCTTAAATCCGGGCGGAGTGGAGACCCAGTACTTC,CASSLNPGGVETQYF
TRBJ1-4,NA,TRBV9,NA,TGTGCCAGCAGCCCAGGGAGGGTTCCGGTAGGGGAAAAACTGTTTTTT,CASSPGRVPVGEKLFF
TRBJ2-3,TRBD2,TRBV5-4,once,TGTGCCAGCAGCTTGGCCTTCGGGACTAAGCTTATAGAAAACACAGATACGCAGTATTTT,CASSLAFGTKLIENTDTQYF
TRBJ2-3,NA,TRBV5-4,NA,TGTGCCAGCAGCTTTAGGAGTAACACAGATACGCAGTATTTT,CASSFRSNTDTQYF
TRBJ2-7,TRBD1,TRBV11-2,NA,TGTGCCAGCAGCTTAGTGGGACAGGGCCCCTACGAGCAGTACTTC,CASSLVGQGPYEQYF
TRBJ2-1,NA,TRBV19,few,TGTGCCAGTACCGATCCTTCTTCGGGGCGGGAGCAGTTCTTC,CASTDPSSGREQFF
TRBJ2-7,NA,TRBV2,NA,TGTGCCAGCATATTCCGAACGGGATATGACGAGCAGTACTTC,CASIFRTGYDEQYF
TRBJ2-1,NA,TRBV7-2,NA,TGTGCCAGCAGCTCACGGACCTACAATGAGCAGTTCTTC,CASSSRTYNEQFF
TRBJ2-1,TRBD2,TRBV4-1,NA,TGCGCCAGCAGCCAAGACTTGAGGACTAGCGGGAACAATGAGCAGTTCTTC,CASSQDLRTSGNNEQFF
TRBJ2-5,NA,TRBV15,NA,TGTGCCACCAGCAGCGACAGGTCAAAGACCCAGTACTTC,CATSSDRSKTQYF
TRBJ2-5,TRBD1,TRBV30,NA,TGTGCCTGGAGTCCCGGGACAGGGGCCGGAGAGACCCAGTACTTC,CAWSPGTGAGETQYF
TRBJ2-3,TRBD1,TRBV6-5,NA,TGTGCCAGCAGAAGGGACAGAACAGATACGCAGTATTTT,CASRRDRTDTQYF
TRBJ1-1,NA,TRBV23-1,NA,TGCGCCAGCAGTCAAACTTCCCGGGGGGGGCGGGCCACTGAAGCTTTCTTT,CASSQTSRGGRATEAFF